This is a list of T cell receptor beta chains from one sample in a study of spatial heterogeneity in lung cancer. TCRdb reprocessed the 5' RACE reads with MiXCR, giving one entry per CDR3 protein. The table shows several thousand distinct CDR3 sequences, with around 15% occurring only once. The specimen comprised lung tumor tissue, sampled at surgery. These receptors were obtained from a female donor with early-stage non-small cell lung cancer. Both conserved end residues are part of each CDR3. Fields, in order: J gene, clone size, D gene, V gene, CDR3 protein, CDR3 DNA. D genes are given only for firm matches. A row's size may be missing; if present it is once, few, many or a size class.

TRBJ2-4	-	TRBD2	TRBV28	CASSPPGGAAKNIQYF	TGTGCCAGCTCTCCCCCGGGGGGGGCAGCCAAAAACATTCAGTACTTC
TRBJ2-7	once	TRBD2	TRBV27	CASRASGGSYEQYF	TGTGCCAGCAGGGCTTCGGGAGGCTCCTACGAGCAGTACTTC
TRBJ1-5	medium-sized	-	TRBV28	CAIRGPARDQPQHF	TGTGCCATTCGCGGCCCCGCCAGAGATCAGCCCCAGCATTTT
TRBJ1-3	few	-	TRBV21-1	CASSKVRGAGNTIYF	TGTGCCAGCAGCAAAGTTAGGGGCGCAGGAAACACCATATATTTT
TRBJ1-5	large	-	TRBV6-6	CASSYSGESQPQHF	TGTGCCAGCAGTTACTCGGGGGAGAGTCAGCCCCAGCATTTT
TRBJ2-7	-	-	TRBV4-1	CASSQVLGGSSYEQYF	TGCGCCAGCAGCCAAGTCCTCGGGGGTTCCTCCTACGAGCAGTACTTC
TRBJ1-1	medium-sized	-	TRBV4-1	CASSRGQSNTEAFF	TGCGCCAGCAGCCGAGGACAGTCGAACACTGAAGCTTTCTTT
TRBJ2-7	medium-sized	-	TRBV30	CAWIRLGSYEQYF	TGTGCCTGGATTCGCCTGGGGTCCTACGAGCAGTACTTC
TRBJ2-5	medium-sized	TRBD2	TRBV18	CASSPGTSGSRRGETQYF	TGTGCCAGCTCACCCGGGACTAGCGGGAGTAGAAGGGGAGAGACCCAGTACTTC
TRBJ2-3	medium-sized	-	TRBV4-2	CASSQGQGGGSTDTQYF	TGTGCCAGCAGCCAAGGGCAGGGAGGAGGTTCCACAGATACGCAGTATTTT
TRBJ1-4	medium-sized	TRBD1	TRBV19	CASSLQGDGEKLFF	TGTGCCAGTAGCCTCCAGGGGGACGGTGAAAAACTGTTTTTT
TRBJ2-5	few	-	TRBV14	CASSRWSGQETQYF	TGTGCCAGCAGCCGCTGGAGCGGCCAAGAGACCCAGTACTTC
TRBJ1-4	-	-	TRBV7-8	CASSRRIGLTNEKLFF	TGTGCCAGCAGCCGCAGGATTGGGTTAACTAATGAAAAACTGTTTTTT
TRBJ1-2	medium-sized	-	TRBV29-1	CSVLQEYGYTF	TGCAGCGTTTTACAGGAATATGGCTACACCTTC
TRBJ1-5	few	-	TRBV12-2	CASRPTGMIQPQHF	TGTGCAAGTCGCCCGACAGGGATGATACAGCCCCAGCATTTT
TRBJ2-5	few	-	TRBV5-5	CASSFSPAETQYF	TGTGCCAGCAGCTTTAGTCCAGCAGAGACCCAGTACTTC
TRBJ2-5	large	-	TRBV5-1	CASSLGGLQETQYF	TGCGCCAGCAGCTTAGGGGGGTTACAGGAGACCCAGTACTTC
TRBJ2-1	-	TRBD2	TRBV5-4	CASSLNQIAGVNNEQFF	TGTGCCAGCAGCTTGAATCAGATAGCGGGAGTTAACAATGAGCAGTTCTTC
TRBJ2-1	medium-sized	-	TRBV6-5	CASSYSAGRYNEQFF	TGTGCCAGCAGTTACTCGGCGGGGAGGTACAATGAGCAGTTCTTC
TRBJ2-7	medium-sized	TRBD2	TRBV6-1	CASSLTVSGTSYEQYF	TGTGCCAGCAGCCTGACAGTTAGCGGGACATCCTACGAGCAGTACTTC
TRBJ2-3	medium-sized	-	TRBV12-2	CASRLTGLAGVGDTQYF	TGTGCAAGTCGCTTAACGGGACTAGCGGGAGTTGGAGATACGCAGTATTTT
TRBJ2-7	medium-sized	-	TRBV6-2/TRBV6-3	CASMKTGSYEQYF	TGTGCCAGCATGAAAACAGGGTCGTACGAGCAGTACTTC
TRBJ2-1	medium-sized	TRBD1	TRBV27	CASSLTTGGYYNEQFF	TGTGCCAGCAGCTTAACCACAGGGGGCTATTACAATGAGCAGTTCTTC
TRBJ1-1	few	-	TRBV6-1	CASSGVEGMNTEAFF	TGTGCCAGCAGTGGAGTGGAGGGGATGAACACTGAAGCTTTCTTT
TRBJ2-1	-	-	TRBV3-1	CASSLKAEQFF	TGTGCCAGCAGCCTTAAGGCTGAGCAGTTCTTC
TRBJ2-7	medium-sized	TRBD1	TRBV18	CASSQGQTYEQYF	TGTGCCAGCTCCCAGGGACAGACCTACGAGCAGTACTTC
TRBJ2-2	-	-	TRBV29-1	CSVVPVNTGELFF	TGCAGCGTTGTACCTGTAAACACCGGGGAGCTGTTTTTT
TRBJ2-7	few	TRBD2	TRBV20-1	CSASGLGSYEQYF	TGCAGTGCTTCAGGACTAGGATCCTACGAGCAGTACTTC
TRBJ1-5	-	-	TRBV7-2	CASSLVTGSSSNQPQHF	TGTGCCAGCAGCTTAGTCACAGGGTCCTCTAGCAATCAGCCCCAGCATTTT
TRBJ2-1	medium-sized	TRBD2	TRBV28	CASSSPAGVFYNEQFF	TGTGCCAGCAGTTCTCCGGCGGGAGTGTTCTACAATGAGCAGTTCTTC
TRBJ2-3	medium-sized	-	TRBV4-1	CASSQLVWDTQYF	TGCGCCAGCAGCCAACTAGTTTGGGATACGCAGTATTTT
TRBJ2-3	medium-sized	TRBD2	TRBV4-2	CASSQGTSGNTDTQYF	TGTGCCAGCAGCCAGGGGACTAGCGGGAACACAGATACGCAGTATTTT
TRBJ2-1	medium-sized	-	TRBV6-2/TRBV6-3	CASSYYSSGYNEQFF	TGTGCCAGCAGTTACTATAGTTCGGGGTACAATGAGCAGTTCTTC
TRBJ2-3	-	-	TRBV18	CASSLTVSTDTQYF	TGTGCCAGCTCACTGACAGTTAGCACAGATACGCAGTATTTT
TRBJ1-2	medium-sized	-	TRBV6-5	CASSYSLQPNYGYTF	TGTGCCAGCAGTTACTCGCTTCAGCCTAACTATGGCTACACCTTC
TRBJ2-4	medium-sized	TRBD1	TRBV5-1	CASSLGQGGNIQYF	TGCGCCAGCAGCCTGGGACAGGGCGGAAACATTCAGTACTTC
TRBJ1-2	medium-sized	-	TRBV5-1	CASSFGDAGYTF	TGCGCCAGCAGCTTCGGGGATGCTGGCTACACCTTC
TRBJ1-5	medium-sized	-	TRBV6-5	CASSRTAFSNQPQHF	TGTGCCAGCAGTCGGACTGCTTTTAGCAATCAGCCCCAGCATTTT
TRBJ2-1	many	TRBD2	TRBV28	CASSLPAAGDYNEQFF	TGTGCCAGCAGTTTACCTGCAGCGGGAGACTACAATGAGCAGTTCTTC
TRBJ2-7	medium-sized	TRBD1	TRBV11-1	CASSPVEGAYHEQYF	TGTGCCAGCAGCCCAGTTGAGGGGGCGTACCACGAGCAGTACTTC
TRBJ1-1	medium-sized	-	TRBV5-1	CASSIDRDREAFF	TGCGCCAGCAGCATAGACCGGGACCGAGAAGCTTTCTTT
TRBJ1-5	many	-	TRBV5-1	CASSLDPGTYQPQHF	TGCGCCAGCAGCTTGGATCCGGGGACCTATCAGCCCCAGCATTTT
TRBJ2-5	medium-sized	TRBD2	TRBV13	CASRRRLAGGPPYQETQYF	TGTGCCAGCAGGCGACGACTAGCGGGAGGCCCCCCCTACCAAGAGACCCAGTACTTC
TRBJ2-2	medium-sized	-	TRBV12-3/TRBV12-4	CASSPKRRTNTGELFF	TGTGCCAGCAGTCCCAAGCGGAGGACGAACACCGGGGAGCTGTTTTTT
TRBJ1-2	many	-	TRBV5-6	CASSWAKGYTF	TGTGCCAGCAGCTGGGCTAAGGGCTACACCTTC
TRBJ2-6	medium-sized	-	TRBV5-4	CASTRSLGAGANVLTF	TGTGCCAGCACCCGGAGTCTCGGTGCTGGGGCCAACGTCCTGACTTTC
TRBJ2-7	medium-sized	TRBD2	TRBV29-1	CSVQGGSRYEQYF	TGCAGCGTTCAAGGCGGGAGTAGGTACGAGCAGTACTTC
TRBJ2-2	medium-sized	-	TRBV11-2	CASTLVVAGELFF	TGTGCCAGCACCCTCGTGGTAGCCGGGGAGCTGTTTTTT
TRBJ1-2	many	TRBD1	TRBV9	CASSVVGQNYGYTF	TGTGCCAGCAGCGTAGTGGGACAGAACTATGGCTACACCTTC
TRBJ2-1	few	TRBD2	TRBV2	CASSTSGSSYNEQFF	TGTGCCAGCAGTACTAGCGGGAGCTCCTACAATGAGCAGTTCTTC
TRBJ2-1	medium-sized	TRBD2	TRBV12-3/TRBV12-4	CASSFWTSGRGGSYNEQFF	TGTGCCAGCAGTTTTTGGACTAGCGGGAGAGGGGGGTCCTACAATGAGCAGTTCTTC
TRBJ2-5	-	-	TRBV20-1	CSAPKPGYQEETQYF	TGCAGTGCCCCGAAGCCGGGTTACCAAGAAGAGACCCAGTACTTC
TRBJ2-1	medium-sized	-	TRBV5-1	CASSLEGNEQFF	TGCGCCAGCAGCTTGGAAGGGAATGAGCAGTTCTTC
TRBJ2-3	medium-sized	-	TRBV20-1	CSAGGGGSSDTQYF	TGCAGTGCCGGCGGGGGCGGGAGCTCAGATACGCAGTATTTT